This T cell receptor beta chain derives from a study of T cell repertoires in cytomegalovirus infection. MiXCR, run by TCRdb on the reads, gives a single entry per CDR3 protein. Of 200,000 to 300,000 distinct CDR3 sequences in the sample, roughly 13% were seen once. In its sample, this clonotype was seen many times. In germline, CDR1 is SGHKS, CDR2 YYEKEE (reference sequence). With 2 bases removed from V and 6 bases from J, the gap between germline ends came to 17 bases. CDR3 length equals 16 residues. What was sequenced was PBMCs. The source is a human donor in good health (CMV status not recorded). Some clones in this sample may be carry-over from other donors' samples. The chain recombines TRBV5-5 with TRBJ1-4, with D possibly matching TRBD1 (5 bases). The CDR3 loop reads CASSLNGQALYEKLFF. The CDR3 coding sequence is TGTGCCAGCAGCTTAAACGGACAAGCCCTTTATGAAAAACTGTTTTTT.